This TCR beta chain stems from a study of T cell changes during pregnancy in multiple sclerosis. The CDR3 is 13 amino acids. V was clipped by 3 bases and J by 2 bases, with 7 bases between them. The germline V gene has CDR1 KGHSH and CDR2 LQKENI. This table comes from immunoSEQ multiplex PCR, and its TCRdb copy is limited to in-frame clones, with some not included. The sample shows 30,000 to 40,000 clones, approximately 89% of them seen only once. The chain uses TRBV18 and TRBJ1-2; D is unresolved. The receptor was derived from a female donor in good health, enrolled as a control in a pregnancy study. Sequenced material: CD4+ T cells from peripheral blood mononuclear cells, taken in the second trimester of pregnancy. The CDR3 protein is CASSPERNYGYTF. The CDR3 coding sequence is TGTGCCAGCTCACCCGAACGGAACTATGGCTACACCTTC.